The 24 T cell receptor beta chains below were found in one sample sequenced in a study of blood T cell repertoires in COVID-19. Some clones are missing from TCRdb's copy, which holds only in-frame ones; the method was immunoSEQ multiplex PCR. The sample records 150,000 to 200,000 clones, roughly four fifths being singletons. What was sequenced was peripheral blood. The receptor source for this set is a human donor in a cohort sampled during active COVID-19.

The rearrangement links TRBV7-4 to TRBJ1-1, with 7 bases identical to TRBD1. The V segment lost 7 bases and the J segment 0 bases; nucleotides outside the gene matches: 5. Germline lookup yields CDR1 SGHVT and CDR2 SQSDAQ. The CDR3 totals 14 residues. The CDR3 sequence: CASTLDRLNTEAFF. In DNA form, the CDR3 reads TGTGCCAGCACCTTGGACAGGCTGAACACTGAAGCTTTCTTT. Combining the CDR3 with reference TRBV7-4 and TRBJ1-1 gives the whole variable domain GAGVSQSPRYKVAKRGRDVALRCDSISGHVTLYWYRQTLGQGSEVLTYSQSDAQRDKSGRPSGRFSAERPERSVSTLKIQRTEQGDSAVYLCASTLDRLNTEAFFGQGTRLTVV.

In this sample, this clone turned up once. The CDR3 bases are TGTGCCAGCAGGCGGACAGGGCGCGGCACCGGGGAGCTGTTTTTT. As protein: CASRRTGRGTGELFF. The chain recombines TRBV13 with TRBJ2-2; 8 bases are a match to TRBD1. This CDR3 is 15 amino acids long. V shed 6 bases, J shed 4 bases, and the junction held 7 bases outside the gene matches. Germline CDR1 is PRHDT and CDR2 is FYEKMQ (reference sequence).

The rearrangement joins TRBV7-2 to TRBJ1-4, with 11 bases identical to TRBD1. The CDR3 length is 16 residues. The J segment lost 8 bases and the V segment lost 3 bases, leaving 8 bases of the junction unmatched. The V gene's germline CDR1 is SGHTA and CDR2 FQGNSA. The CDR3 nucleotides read TGTGCCAGCAGCTTGGGACAGGGGGTTTTCGCGGAAAAACTGTTTTTT. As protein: CASSLGQGVFAEKLFF.

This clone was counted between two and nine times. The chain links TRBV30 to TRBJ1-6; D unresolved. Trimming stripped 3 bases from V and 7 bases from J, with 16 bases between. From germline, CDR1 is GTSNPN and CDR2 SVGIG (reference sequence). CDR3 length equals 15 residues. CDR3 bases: TGTGCCTGGAGAGTAAGCGTGGGAGGGAATTCACCCCTCCACTTT. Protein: CAWRVSVGGNSPLHF. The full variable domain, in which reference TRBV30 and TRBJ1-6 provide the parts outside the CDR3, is SQTIHQWPATLVQPVGSPLSLECTVEGTSNPNLYWYRQAAGRGLQLLFYSVGIGQISSEVPQNLSASRPQDRQFILSSKKLLLSDSGFYLCAWRVSVGGNSPLHFGNGTRLTVT.

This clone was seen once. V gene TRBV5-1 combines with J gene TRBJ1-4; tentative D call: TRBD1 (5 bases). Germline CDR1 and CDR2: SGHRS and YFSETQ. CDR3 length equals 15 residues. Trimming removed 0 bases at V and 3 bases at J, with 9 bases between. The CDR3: CASSLALTANEKLFF. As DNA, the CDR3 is TGCGCCAGCAGCTTGGCGTTGACAGCTAATGAAAAACTGTTTTTT.

The CDR3 reads CASSPWTGDDGNTIYF. The CDR3 DNA follows: TGTGCCAGCAGCCCATGGACAGGGGATGATGGAAACACCATATATTTT. V is TRBV7-9 and J is TRBJ1-3, with 9 bases aligning to TRBD1. V lost 5 bases, J lost 3 bases, and 8 bases stayed unmatched. Germline CDR1 SEHNR, CDR2 FQNEAQ (reference sequence). CDR3 length: 16 amino acids.

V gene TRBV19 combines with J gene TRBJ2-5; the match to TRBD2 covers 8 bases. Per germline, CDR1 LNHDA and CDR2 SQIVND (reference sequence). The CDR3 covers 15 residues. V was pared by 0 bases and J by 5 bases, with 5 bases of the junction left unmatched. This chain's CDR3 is CASSIDGGVTETQYF. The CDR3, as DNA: TGTGCCAGTAGTATAGACGGGGGGGTCACGGAGACCCAGTACTTC.

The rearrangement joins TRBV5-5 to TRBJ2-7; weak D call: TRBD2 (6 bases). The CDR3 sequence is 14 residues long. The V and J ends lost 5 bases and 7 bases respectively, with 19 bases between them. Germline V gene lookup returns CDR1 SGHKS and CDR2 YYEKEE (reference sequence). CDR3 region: CASSYGLVGGEQYF. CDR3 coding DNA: TGTGCCAGCAGTTATGGACTCGTTGGGGGGGAGCAGTACTTC.

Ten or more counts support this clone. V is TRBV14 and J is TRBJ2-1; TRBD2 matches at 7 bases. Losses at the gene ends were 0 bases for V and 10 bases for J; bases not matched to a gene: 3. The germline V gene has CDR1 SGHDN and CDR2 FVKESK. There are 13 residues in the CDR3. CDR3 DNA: TGTGCCAGCAGCCAAGATACGACTAGCGAGCAGTTCTTC. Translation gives CASSQDTTSEQFF.

CDR3: CASSTRQDAYEQYF. The DNA of the CDR3 is TGTGCCAGCAGCACCCGACAGGACGCTTACGAGCAGTACTTC. The V gene is TRBV9, the J gene TRBJ2-7, with D perhaps TRBD1 (6 bases). Per germline, CDR1 SGDLS and CDR2 YYNGEE. The germline V and J ends were trimmed by 4 bases and 4 bases, with 15 bases remaining between them. This CDR3 region has 14 residues.

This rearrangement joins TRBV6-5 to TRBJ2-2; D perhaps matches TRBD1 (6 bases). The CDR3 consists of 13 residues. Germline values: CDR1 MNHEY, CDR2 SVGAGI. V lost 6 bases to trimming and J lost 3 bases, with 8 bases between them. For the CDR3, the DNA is TGTGCCAGCAGGACAGGTTACACCGGGGAGCTGTTTTTT. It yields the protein CASRTGYTGELFF.

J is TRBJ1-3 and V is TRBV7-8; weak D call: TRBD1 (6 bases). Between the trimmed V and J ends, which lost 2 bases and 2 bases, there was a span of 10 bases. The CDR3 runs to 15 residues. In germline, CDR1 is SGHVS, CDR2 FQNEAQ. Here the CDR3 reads CASSLNRVAGNTIYF. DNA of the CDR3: TGTGCCAGCAGCTTAAACAGGGTTGCTGGAAACACCATATATTTT.

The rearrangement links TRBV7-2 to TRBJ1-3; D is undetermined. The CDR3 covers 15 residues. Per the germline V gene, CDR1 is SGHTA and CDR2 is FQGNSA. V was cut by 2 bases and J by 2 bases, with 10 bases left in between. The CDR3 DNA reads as TGTGCCAGCAGCTTAATGGCAGAAACTGGAAACACCATATATTTT. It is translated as CASSLMAETGNTIYF.

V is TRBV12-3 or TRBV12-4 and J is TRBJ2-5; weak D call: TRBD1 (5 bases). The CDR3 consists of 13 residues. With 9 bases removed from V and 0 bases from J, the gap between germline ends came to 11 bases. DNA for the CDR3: TGTGCCAGTCAGAAGACAGACCAAGAGACCCAGTACTTC. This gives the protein CASQKTDQETQYF.

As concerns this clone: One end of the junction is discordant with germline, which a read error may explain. Written as DNA, the CDR3 is TGTGCCAGCATTAGGGAGGAGAGGACTTTT. It translates to CASIREERTF. V is TRBV5-8 and J is TRBJ1-5; no definite D call. This CDR3 comprises 10 residues. Germline V lookup: CDR1 SGHTS, CDR2 YDEGEE.

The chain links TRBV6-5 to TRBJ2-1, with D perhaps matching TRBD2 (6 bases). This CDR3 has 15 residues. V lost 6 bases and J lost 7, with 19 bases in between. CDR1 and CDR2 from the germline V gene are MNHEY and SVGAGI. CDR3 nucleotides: TGTGCCAGCAGCCCATCCGGGACTGCCTTTAATGAGCAGTTCTTC. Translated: CASSPSGTAFNEQFF.

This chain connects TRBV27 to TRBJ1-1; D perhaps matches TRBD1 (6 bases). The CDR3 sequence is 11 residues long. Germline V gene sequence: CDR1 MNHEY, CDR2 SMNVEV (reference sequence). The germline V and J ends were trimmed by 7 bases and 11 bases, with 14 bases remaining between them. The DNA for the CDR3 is TGTGCCAGCAAGACGAGGGGGTGGGCTTTCTTT. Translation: CASKTRGWAFF.

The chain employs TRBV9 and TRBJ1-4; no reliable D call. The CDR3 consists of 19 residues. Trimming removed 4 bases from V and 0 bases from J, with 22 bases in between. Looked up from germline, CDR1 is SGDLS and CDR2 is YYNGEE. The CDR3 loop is CASSPAGGLLLSTNEKLFF. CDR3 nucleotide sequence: TGTGCCAGCAGCCCCGCCGGAGGCCTCCTCCTCTCAACTAATGAAAAACTGTTTTTT.

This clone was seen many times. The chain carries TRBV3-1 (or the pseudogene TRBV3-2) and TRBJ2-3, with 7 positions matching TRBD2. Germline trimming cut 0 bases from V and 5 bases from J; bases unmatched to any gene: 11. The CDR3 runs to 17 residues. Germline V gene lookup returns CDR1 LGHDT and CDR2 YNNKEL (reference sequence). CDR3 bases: TGTGCCAGCAGCCAAGAGAGGAGGCGGGAGCCTGAAGATACGCAGTATTTT. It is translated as CASSQERRREPEDTQYF.

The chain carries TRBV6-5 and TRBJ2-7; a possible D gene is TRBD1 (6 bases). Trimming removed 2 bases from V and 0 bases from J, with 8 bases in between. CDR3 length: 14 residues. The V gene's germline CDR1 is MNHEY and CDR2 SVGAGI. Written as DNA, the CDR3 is TGTGCCAGCAGTTACACAGGGTCCTCCTACGAGCAGTACTTC. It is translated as CASSYTGSSYEQYF.

CDR3 in amino acids: CASSVAGTRNEQFF. The CDR3 DNA reads TGTGCCAGCAGCGTCGCCGGGACTCGGAATGAGCAGTTCTTC. The chain has TRBV7-3 and TRBJ2-1, with a tentative D call TRBD2 (6 bases). CDR1 is SGHTA, CDR2 FQGTGA, per germline. V lost 5 bases and J lost 7, with 15 bases in between. The CDR3 spans 14 residues.

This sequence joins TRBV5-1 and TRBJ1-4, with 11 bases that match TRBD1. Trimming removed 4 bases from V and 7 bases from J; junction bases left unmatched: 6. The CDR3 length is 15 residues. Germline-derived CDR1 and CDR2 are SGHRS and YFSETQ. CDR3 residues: CASSPGQGAFEKLFF. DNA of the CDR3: TGCGCCAGCAGCCCCGGACAGGGGGCTTTTGAAAAACTGTTTTTT.

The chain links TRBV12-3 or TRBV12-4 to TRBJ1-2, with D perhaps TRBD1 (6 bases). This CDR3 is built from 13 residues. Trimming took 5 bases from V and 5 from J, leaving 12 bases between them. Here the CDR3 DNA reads TGTGCCAGCAGTGCCGGGACAAAATATGGCTACACCTTC. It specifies CASSAGTKYGYTF.

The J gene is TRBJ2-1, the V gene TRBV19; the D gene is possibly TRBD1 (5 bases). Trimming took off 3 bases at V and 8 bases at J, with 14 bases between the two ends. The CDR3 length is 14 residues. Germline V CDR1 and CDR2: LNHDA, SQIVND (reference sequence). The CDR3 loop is CASSIPSTVDEQFF. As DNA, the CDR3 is TGTGCCAGTAGTATCCCCTCGACAGTGGATGAGCAGTTCTTC.